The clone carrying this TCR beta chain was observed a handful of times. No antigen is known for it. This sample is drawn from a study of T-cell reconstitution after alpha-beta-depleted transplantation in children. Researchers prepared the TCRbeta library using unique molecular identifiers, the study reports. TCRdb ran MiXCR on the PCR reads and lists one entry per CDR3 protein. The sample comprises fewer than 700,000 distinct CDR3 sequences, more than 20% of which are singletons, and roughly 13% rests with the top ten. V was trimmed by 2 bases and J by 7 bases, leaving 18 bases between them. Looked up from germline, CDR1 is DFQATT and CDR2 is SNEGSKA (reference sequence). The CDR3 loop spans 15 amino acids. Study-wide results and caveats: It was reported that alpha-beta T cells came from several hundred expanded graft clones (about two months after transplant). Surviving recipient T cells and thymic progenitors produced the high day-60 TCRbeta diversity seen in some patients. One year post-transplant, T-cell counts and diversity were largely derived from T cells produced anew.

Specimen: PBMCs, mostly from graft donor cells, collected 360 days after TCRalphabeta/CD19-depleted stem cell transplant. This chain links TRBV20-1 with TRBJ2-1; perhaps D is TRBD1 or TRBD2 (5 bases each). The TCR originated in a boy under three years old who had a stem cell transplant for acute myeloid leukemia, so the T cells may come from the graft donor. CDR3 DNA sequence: TGCAGTGCTAGACCCGGGACCAGCCTTGTGAATGAGCAGTTCTTC. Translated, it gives CSARPGTSLVNEQFF.